The clone carrying this T cell receptor (beta chain) rates as medium-sized. What it recognizes is unknown. These data belong to a study of prognosis after radiotherapy for stage I lung cancer. Turning to the study itself: Among the enrolled patients, about 13 had newly diagnosed primary stage I lung tumors, while a few had oligometastatic NSCLC following surgical resection of the primary tumor. Study results and caveats: Lower Shannon entropy after stereotactic body radiation therapy was observed in patients who went on to develop distant metastases.

Two rounds of multiplex PCR amplified TCR beta CDR3 from genomic DNA. First-round PCR used primers specific to each TRBV and TRBJ gene. TCRdb passed the multiplex PCR reads through MiXCR, listing each CDR3 protein once. The sample lists some 15,000 distinct CDR3 sequences, roughly 25% occurring once. Germline CDR1 SGHDT, CDR2 YYEEEE. The V end was cut by 2 bases, the J end by 1 base, with 6 bases between. The CDR3 contains 14 residues. J is TRBJ2-2 and V is TRBV5-6; D call uncertain. The sample consisted of PBMCs, taken before or after stereotactic body radiation therapy (not recorded which). The sequence was obtained from a donor aged 50 or older with non-small cell lung cancer. CDR3 loop: CASSFFGNTGELFF. Here the CDR3 DNA reads TGTGCCAGCAGCTTTTTCGGGAACACCGGGGAGCTGTTTTTT.